The present T cell receptor (beta chain) was sequenced within a study of molecular identifiers for immune sequencing clone quantification. TCRdb recomputed calls from the PCR reads with MiXCR, one row per CDR3 protein. The data contain some 93,000 distinct CDR3 sequences, roughly 21% of them singletons. RNA fractions of 10%, 30% or 50% and roughly 20,000 to 1,000,000 sorted cells were the source of naive CD8 libraries. The study's findings and limits: Clones that had above 20 RNA copies took up over 99% of effector molecules but under 1% in naive cells.

CDR1 is SGHDT, CDR2 YYEEEE, per germline. V lost 4 bases, J lost 4 bases, and 9 bases lay in between. The CDR3 has 13 amino acids. Of note for this clonotype: What it binds is not known. This may be a read error: a much more frequent sequence differs by one nucleotide.

The V gene is TRBV5-6, the J gene TRBJ1-5; D is undetermined. The specimen was naive CD8+ T cells from blood, with Jurkat cell RNA spiked in. The subset: FACS-sorted CD8+CD4-CCR7+CD45RA+ naive T cells. The sequence came from a human donor in good health. Some libraries in this study had Jurkat cell RNA spiked in. CDR3 coding DNA: TGTGCCAGCAGCCGAACCTCGAATCAGCCCCAGCATTTT. Its translation: CASSRTSNQPQHF. Using reference TRBV5-6 and TRBJ1-5 for the parts outside the CDR3, the full variable domain is DAGVTQSPTHLIKTRGQQVTLRCSPKSGHDTVSWYQQALGQGPQFIFQYYEEEERQRGNFPDRFSGHQFPNYSSELNVNALLLGDSALYLCASSRTSNQPQHFGDGTRLSIL.